This record concerns one T cell receptor (beta chain) sequence. Libraries were prepared by immunoSEQ multiplex PCR; TCRdb keeps only in-frame clonotypes and omits some of them. The table includes tens of thousands of clones, 80% to 95% detected once. This sample is part of a study of T cell changes during pregnancy in multiple sclerosis. The material was peripheral blood, obtained in the third trimester of pregnancy. The sequence came from a female donor in good health, enrolled as a control in a pregnancy study.

Here the CDR3 DNA reads TGTGCCAGCTCACCACCAAGCGGGGACTACAATGAGCAGTTCTTC. Translated, it gives CASSPPSGDYNEQFF. This chain connects TRBV18 to TRBJ2-1, with TRBD2 matching 7 bases. The CDR3 is 15 residues long. V lost 0 bases to trimming and J lost 3 bases; unmatched junction nucleotides: 2. In germline, CDR1 is KGHSH, CDR2 LQKENI.